One and the same sample provided the 3 T cell receptor beta chains below, sequenced in a study of blood T cell repertoires in COVID-19 (dated by TCRdb to about 2020). Receptors were amplified or captured by the immunoSEQ multiplex PCR assay. TCRdb provides this immuneACCESS table in a form limited to in-frame rearrangements. Some clones are lacking; in checked studies, under half of them reflect an unresolved V gene, and why the rest are absent is not known. For this sample the table gives 370,000 or so clones, of which approximately 80% were detected only once. The top ten clones comprise over 0.95% of the sample. Sequences were obtained from peripheral blood. The receptors come from a human donor with acute or convalescent COVID-19. The donor label of this sample is uncertain.

The CDR3 sequence is CASSGLRDRGRGIGNTIYF. The CDR3 coding sequence is TGTGCCAGCAGTGGACTCCGGGACAGGGGGCGCGGAATAGGAAACACCATATATTTT. The chain joins TRBV27 to TRBJ1-3; 12 bases are a match to TRBD1. This CDR3 has 19 amino acids. Germline V gene lookup returns CDR1 MNHEY and CDR2 SMNVEV (reference sequence). The trim removed 5 bases at V and 4 bases at J, leaving 15 bases unmatched.

This chain connects TRBV28 to TRBJ1-1; possibly TRBD1 for D (6 bases). In germline, CDR1 is MDHEN, CDR2 SYDVKM. V shed 6 bases and J shed 2 bases, with 16 bases lying between them. The CDR3 length is 15 residues. In DNA, the CDR3 is TGTGCCAGCAGGGGGTCCAGGGGTTCAAACACTGAAGCTTTCTTT. Amino acid sequence: CASRGSRGSNTEAFF.

The V and J genes are TRBV18 and TRBJ1-1; D is perhaps TRBD1 (5 bases). The V gene's germline CDR1 is KGHSH and CDR2 LQKENI. Trimming took 3 bases from V and 4 from J, leaving 15 bases between them. The length of the CDR3 is 15 residues. The CDR3 DNA reads as TGTGCCAGCTCACCCCGGGGAGGGGAGGGCACTGAAGCTTTCTTT. Translation gives CASSPRGGEGTEAFF.